Below are 15 T cell receptor beta chains sequenced from a single sample in a study of molecular identifiers for immune sequencing clone quantification. TCRdb fed the PCR reads into MiXCR, producing one record per CDR3 protein. Of a few hundred thousand distinct CDR3 sequences in the sample, 20% to 25% were seen once. The sequencing sample was made of naive CD8+ T cells from blood, with Jurkat cell RNA spiked in. Subset defined: FACS-sorted CD8+CD4-CCR7+CD45RA+ naive T cells. These receptors all come from a human donor in good health. Some libraries in this study had Jurkat cell RNA spiked in.

The chain links TRBV5-3 to TRBJ1-1; D not resolved. TRBV5-3 is an open reading frame, and its role is uncertain. This CDR3 spans 16 amino acids. Trimming pared 2 bases from V and 8 bases from J, leaving 22 bases between. The DNA for the CDR3 is TGTGCCAGAAGCTTAGACGGGTATGGCGGGAAAAGAGAAGCTTTCTTT. It encodes CARSLDGYGGKREAFF.

Concerning this clonotype: The junction departs from germline at one end; a sequencing error may be responsible. The chain is built from TRBV7-9 and TRBJ2-7; 11 positions match TRBD2. The CDR3 totals 14 residues. The V gene's germline CDR1 is SEHNR and CDR2 FQNEAQ (reference sequence). The CDR3 nucleotides read TGTGCCAGCAGCGCCGGGACTAGCGGCCCCAAGCAGTATTTC. Its translation: CASSAGTSGPKQYF.

The rearrangement joins TRBV12-3 or TRBV12-4 to TRBJ1-3; possibly TRBD1 for D (5 bases). This CDR3 is 15 amino acids long. The germline V and J ends were trimmed by 5 bases and 0 bases, with 11 bases remaining between them. CDR3 nucleotides: TGTGCCAGCAGTCGGGACGTCTACTCTGGAAACACCATATATTTT. As protein: CASSRDVYSGNTIYF.

This clonotype was recorded once. This may stem from a read error, because a much larger clone lies one nucleotide away. The chain has TRBV7-2 and TRBJ2-5, with D perhaps matching TRBD2 (6 bases). The CDR3 runs to 17 residues. V was clipped by 2 bases and J by 1 base, with 17 bases between them. Germline values: CDR1 SGHTA, CDR2 FQGNSA. The CDR3 nucleotides are TGTGCCAGCAGCTTATTAGGACTAACGGGACCCCAAGAGACCCAGTACTTC. Translating it yields CASSLLGLTGPQETQYF.

This clonotype has ten or more counts. J is TRBJ2-1 and V is TRBV30; the D is unclear. The germline CDR1 and CDR2 sequences are GTSNPN and SVGIG (reference sequence). The ends were cut back, 1 base at V and 8 bases at J, with 9 bases in the middle. This CDR3 comprises 12 residues. The CDR3 reads CAWSEIHDEQFF. As DNA, the CDR3 is TGTGCCTGGAGTGAGATACACGATGAGCAGTTCTTC.

This clonotype was picked up many times. V is TRBV7-9 and J is TRBJ1-3; no clear D. This CDR3 is 17 amino acids long. Trimming removed 5 bases from V and 0 bases from J, with 17 bases in between. Per the germline V gene, CDR1 is SEHNR and CDR2 is FQNEAQ (reference sequence). The CDR3 reads CASSPHGVESSGNTIYF. The CDR3 bases are TGTGCCAGCAGCCCGCATGGGGTTGAAAGCTCTGGAAACACCATATATTTT.

This chain uses TRBV4-3 with TRBJ1-2, with unresolved D. From germline, CDR1 is LGHNA and CDR2 YSLEER. V lost 1 base, J lost 4 bases, and 13 bases lay in between. The CDR3 sequence is 15 residues long. The CDR3 sequence: CASSQAPPVSYGYTF. CDR3 nucleotide sequence: TGCGCCAGCAGCCAAGCCCCACCGGTGTCCTATGGCTACACCTTC.

The sample holds a few counts of this clonotype. V is TRBV20-1 and J is TRBJ2-7; TRBD2 matches at 13 bases. Trimming removed 2 bases from V and 7 bases from J; junction bases left unmatched: 11. The length of the CDR3 is 16 residues. CDR1 is DFQATT and CDR2 is SNEGSKA in the germline V gene (reference sequence). This chain's CDR3 is CSARLGTSGIWREQYF. For the CDR3, the DNA is TGCAGTGCTAGACTTGGGACTAGCGGGATATGGAGGGAGCAGTACTTC.

This clonotype was counted only a few times. The chain couples TRBV6-5 to TRBJ1-3; TRBD1 agrees at 8 bases. Germline V gene lookup returns CDR1 MNHEY and CDR2 SVGAGI. V dropped 6 bases and J dropped 2; count of bases not matched to a gene: 6. CDR3 length: 15 residues. The CDR3 sequence: CASSLTDRAGNTIYF. The CDR3 coding sequence is TGTGCCAGCAGCCTCACGGACAGGGCTGGAAACACCATATATTTT.

This clonotype was observed many times. The gene calls are TRBV10-3 and TRBJ1-1, with 9 bases that match TRBD1. This CDR3 is built from 13 residues. V lost 7 bases, J lost 4 bases, and 4 bases stayed unmatched. Germline CDR1 and CDR2: ENHRY and SYGVKD. The CDR3 nucleotides are TGTGCCATCATGGGGACAGGGAGCACTGAAGCTTTCTTT. This gives the protein CAIMGTGSTEAFF.

The rearrangement uses TRBV9 and TRBJ2-1; D is ambiguous. The CDR3 covers 13 residues. V was trimmed by 3 bases and J by 5 bases, leaving 9 bases between them. Germline loops: CDR1 SGDLS, CDR2 YYNGEE. CDR3 residues: CASSALLDNEQFF. For the CDR3, the DNA is TGTGCCAGCAGCGCCTTACTCGACAATGAGCAGTTCTTC.

V and J are TRBV6-1 and TRBJ2-1, with 9 positions matching TRBD1. This CDR3 region has 15 residues. V was pared by 6 bases and J by 8 bases, with 11 bases of the junction left unmatched. Per germline, CDR1 MNHNS and CDR2 SASEGT. CDR3 protein: CASRGDREILDEQFF. CDR3 in DNA: TGTGCCAGCAGGGGGGACAGGGAGATTTTGGATGAGCAGTTCTTC.

The chain couples TRBV5-4 to TRBJ1-1; the match to TRBD1 covers 8 bases. The CDR3 consists of 17 residues. Germline V gene sequence: CDR1 SGHNT, CDR2 YYREEE (reference sequence). V dropped 0 bases and J dropped 2; count of bases not matched to a gene: 9. The CDR3 is CASSLGYTGGPNTEAFF. For the CDR3, the DNA is TGTGCCAGCAGCTTGGGATATACAGGGGGGCCCAACACTGAAGCTTTCTTT.

This clonotype was seen only once. The genes are TRBV20-1 and TRBJ2-2; 8 bases align to TRBD2. J gave up 5 bases and V 5 bases, and 7 bases lay outside the gene matches. Germline CDR1 DFQATT, CDR2 SNEGSKA (reference sequence). The CDR3 is made up of 14 amino acids. CDR3 coding DNA: TGCAGTGCTCCCGGGGGGGGGCAAACCGGGGAGCTGTTTTTT. Its protein is CSAPGGGQTGELFF.

With respect to this clonotype: Given a much more abundant clone one base away, this may be a read error. CDR3 bases: TGCGCCAACAGCCAGGGATCCGGGACAGAAAACATTCAGTACTTC. Amino acid sequence: CANSQGSGTENIQYF. The J gene is TRBJ2-4, the V gene TRBV4-1, with 7 bases that match TRBD1. This CDR3 has 15 amino acids. Germline lookup yields CDR1 MGHRA and CDR2 YSYEKL.